Shown below are 6 T cell receptor beta chains from a single sample sequenced in a study of shared clonotypes between healthy human individuals (dated by TCRdb to about 2020). The protocol used for the library was the immunoSEQ multiplex PCR assay. TCRdb provides this immuneACCESS table in a form limited to in-frame rearrangements. Some clones are lacking; in checked studies, under half of them reflect an unresolved V gene, and why the rest are absent is not known. Across this sample there are 2.3 million or so clones, with approximately 95% seen only once. 0.39% of the sample lies in the top ten. The material sequenced was naive CD4+ T cells from PBMCs. This specimen's cell subset or site label, per the study, means: CD45RA+ positively selected. The receptor source for this set is a man younger than 30 in good health. Some clones in this sample may be carry-over from other donors' samples.

V and J are TRBV11-3 and TRBJ1-3, with a weak D call TRBD1 (5 bases). Between the trimmed V and J ends, which lost 5 bases and 7 bases, there was a span of 15 bases. Germline loops: CDR1 SGHNT, CDR2 YENEEA. The CDR3 consists of 14 residues. The DNA of the CDR3 is TGTGCCAGCAGCCTCACCGGGACGCGGAACACCATATATTTT. Protein sequence: CASSLTGTRNTIYF. The whole variable domain, remainder taken from reference TRBV11-3 and TRBJ1-3, is EAGVVQSPRYKIIEKKQPVAFWCNPISGHNTLYWYLQNLGQGPELLIRYENEEAVDDSQLPKDRFSAERLKGVDSTLKIQPAELGDSAVYLCASSLTGTRNTIYFGEGSWLTVV.

This clone was found a few times. The rearrangement joins TRBV28 to TRBJ1-1; no clear D. The length of the CDR3 is 13 residues. Germline loops: CDR1 MDHEN, CDR2 SYDVKM. Deletions cut 7 bases from V and 0 bases from J, with 9 bases between. The CDR3, as DNA: TGTGCCAGCATAAACAGCATGAACACTGAAGCTTTCTTT. This translates into CASINSMNTEAFF. Drawing the rest from reference TRBV28 and TRBJ1-1, the complete variable domain is DVKVTQSSRYLVKRTGEKVFLECVQDMDHENMFWYRQDPGLGLRLIYFSYDVKMKEKGDIPEGYSVSREKKERFSLILESASTNQTSMYLCASINSMNTEAFFGQGTRLTVV.

V is TRBV13 and J is TRBJ2-7; TRBD1 matches at 8 bases. The CDR3 runs 16 residues. V trimming: 1 base; J trimming: 9 bases; junction bases outside the gene matches: 14. Per germline, CDR1 PRHDT and CDR2 FYEKMQ (reference sequence). Here the CDR3 reads CASSLDGTGLGLGQYF. CDR3 in DNA: TGTGCCAGCAGCTTAGACGGGACAGGCTTGGGGCTAGGGCAGTACTTC.

V gene TRBV5-1 combines with J gene TRBJ1-1; D possibly corresponds to TRBD1 (6 bases). The CDR3 has 15 residues. V shed 5 bases and J shed 5 bases, with 19 bases lying between them. From germline, CDR1 is SGHRS and CDR2 YFSETQ. The DNA of the CDR3 is TGCGCCAGCAGTCCGGCGGCAGGGGCAGGGACTGAAGCTTTCTTT. Protein sequence: CASSPAAGAGTEAFF. The full variable domain, completed using reference TRBV5-1 and TRBJ1-1, is KAGVTQTPRYLIKTRGQQVTLSCSPISGHRSVSWYQQTPGQGLQFLFEYFSETQRNKGNFPGRFSGRQFSNSRSEMNVSTLELGDSALYLCASSPAAGAGTEAFFGQGTRLTVV.

The chain uses TRBV6-6 and TRBJ2-7; 8 positions match TRBD2. The V and J ends lost 5 bases and 4 bases, in that order; junction bases with no gene match: 7. The CDR3 is 14 amino acids. Germline values: CDR1 MNHNY, CDR2 SVGAGI (reference sequence). CDR3 sequence reads: CASSQASGSYEQYF. In DNA form, the CDR3 reads TGTGCCAGCAGTCAGGCGAGCGGGAGTTACGAGCAGTACTTC.

This chain links TRBV7-9 with TRBJ1-3; D is undetermined. Between the trimmed V and J ends, which lost 3 bases and 2 bases, there was a span of 14 bases. Looked up from germline, CDR1 is SEHNR and CDR2 is FQNEAQ (reference sequence). The CDR3 runs 16 residues. CDR3 sequence: CASSFSPLGPGNTIYF. The CDR3 nucleotides are TGTGCCAGCAGCTTTTCCCCTTTAGGGCCTGGAAACACCATATATTTT.